These 20 T cell receptor beta chains came from one sample sequenced in a study of vaccination effects on CD4 cells after COVID-19. Before sequencing took place, the ViraFEST assay used viral peptide pools to expand antigen-specific CD4+ T cells. Isolating CD4+ T cells followed approximately 11 days of culture. Everyone in the study got two shots of either the BNT162b2 or mRNA-1273 vaccine. Their target antigens are unknown. Using immunoSEQ multiplex PCR, the repertoire was profiled, and TCRdb retains in-frame clones only, with some absent. The data show approximately 28,000 clones, with 80% seen just once and about 5% held by the top ten. The sequences come from CD4+ T cells from PBMCs cultured with SARS-CoV-2 spike peptides, collected after COVID-19 vaccination. The receptors come from a human donor who received a COVID-19 vaccine. Some clones in this sample may be carry-over from other donors' samples.

This sequence joins TRBV5-1 and TRBJ2-3; no definite D call. V lost 0 bases and J lost 9, with 17 bases in between. The CDR3 is made up of 15 amino acids. Per germline, CDR1 SGHRS and CDR2 YFSETQ. The CDR3 region has the DNA TGCGCCAGCAGCTTGGGGGCCAGTGGACCGTGGACGCAGTATTTT. This translates into CASSLGASGPWTQYF. Drawing the rest from reference TRBV5-1 and TRBJ2-3, the complete variable domain is KAGVTQTPRYLIKTRGQQVTLSCSPISGHRSVSWYQQTPGQGLQFLFEYFSETQRNKGNFPGRFSGRQFSNSRSEMNVSTLELGDSALYLCASSLGASGPWTQYFGPGTRLTVL.

This chain connects TRBV27 to TRBJ1-4; 7 nucleotides agree with TRBD1. V lost 5 bases to trimming and J lost 1 base; unmatched junction nucleotides: 10. The CDR3 loop spans 17 amino acids. The germline V gene has CDR1 MNHEY and CDR2 SMNVEV (reference sequence). CDR3 protein: CASSTNRQGRTNEKLFF. CDR3 DNA: TGTGCCAGCAGTACAAATCGACAGGGACGAACTAATGAAAAACTGTTTTTT.

The J gene is TRBJ2-2, the V gene TRBV2; no clear D gene. The CDR3 is 12 amino acids. With 6 bases removed from V and 5 bases from J, the gap between germline ends came to 7 bases. The germline CDR1 and CDR2 sequences are SNHLY and FYNNEI. The CDR3 DNA is TGTGCCAGCAGACGCGTGACCGGGGAGCTGTTTTTT. This encodes CASRRVTGELFF.

This chain joins TRBV5-1 and TRBJ1-4; 7 nucleotides agree with TRBD1. This CDR3 is built from 13 residues. Germline CDR1 reads SGHRS; CDR2 reads YFSETQ. Trimming removed 1 base from V and 7 bases from J; junction bases left unmatched: 1. The CDR3 bases are TGCGCCAGCAGCTTGTCAGGGGGTGAAAAACTGTTTTTT. Amino acids: CASSLSGGEKLFF.

The V gene is TRBV11-2, the J gene TRBJ1-1; no firm D call. The CDR3 covers 17 residues. Looked up from germline, CDR1 is SGHAT and CDR2 is FQNNGV. V dropped 5 bases and J dropped 0 bases, with 19 bases sitting between them. The CDR3 bases are TGTGCCAGCAGCCCCAGCCGCGGGAATCGGATGAACACTGAAGCTTTCTTT. Its protein is CASSPSRGNRMNTEAFF.

The V gene is TRBV6-2 or TRBV6-3, the J gene TRBJ2-4, with 8 bases that match TRBD1. With V trimmed by 4 bases and J by 9 bases, 11 bases remained unmatched. The CDR3 has 15 amino acids. The V gene's germline CDR1 is MNHEY and CDR2 SVGEGT. The chain's CDR3 is CASSSHDRGLGIQYF. As DNA, the CDR3 is TGTGCCAGCAGTTCGCACGACAGGGGACTCGGCATTCAGTACTTC.

The rearrangement uses TRBV6-5 and TRBJ1-5; 7 nucleotides agree with TRBD1. Germline lookup yields CDR1 MNHEY and CDR2 SVGAGI. With V trimmed by 9 bases and J by 0 bases, 2 bases remained unmatched. CDR3 length equals 13 residues. The CDR3 region has the DNA TGTGCCAGTGGACAGGTTAGCAATCAGCCCCAGCATTTT. It is translated as CASGQVSNQPQHF.

The J gene is TRBJ2-1, the V gene TRBV6-4, with 8 nucleotides matching TRBD2. CDR3 length: 13 residues. J gave up 13 bases and V 6 bases, and 11 bases lay outside the gene matches. Germline-derived CDR1 and CDR2 are MRHNA and SNTAGT. This chain's CDR3 is CASSPGGAGSQFF. DNA for the CDR3: TGTGCCAGCAGCCCCGGGGGGGCCGGTTCTCAGTTCTTC.

The chain recombines TRBV5-1 with TRBJ2-3; D possibly matches TRBD1 or TRBD2 (6 bases each). The V gene lost 1 base and the J gene lost 2 bases, with 11 bases spanning the gap. Germline loops: CDR1 SGHRS, CDR2 YFSETQ. CDR3 size: 15 residues. CDR3 region: CASSLRGPNTDTQYF. CDR3 coding DNA: TGCGCCAGCAGCTTGCGGGGGCCAAACACAGATACGCAGTATTTT.

This clone has a handful of counts. The chain employs TRBV18 and TRBJ2-2; weak D call: TRBD1 (6 bases). Trimming took 2 bases from V and 5 from J, leaving 12 bases between them. The CDR3 length is 15 residues. Germline loops: CDR1 KGHSH, CDR2 LQKENI. The CDR3 spells CASSPRQDGTGELFF. The DNA of the CDR3 is TGTGCCAGCTCACCAAGACAGGATGGGACCGGGGAGCTGTTTTTT.

V and J are TRBV5-4 and TRBJ2-1, with a weak D call TRBD1 (5 bases). V was clipped by 4 bases and J by 9 bases, with 17 bases between them. The CDR3 runs 14 residues. The germline V gene has CDR1 SGHNT and CDR2 YYREEE (reference sequence). CDR3 loop: CASSTKQGSGEQFF. CDR3 DNA: TGTGCCAGCAGCACCAAGCAGGGCTCCGGTGAGCAGTTCTTC.

The V gene is TRBV6-5, the J gene TRBJ2-7, with a weak D call TRBD1 (6 bases). The CDR3 loop spans 13 amino acids. Germline CDR1 is MNHEY and CDR2 is SVGAGI. Trimming removed 6 bases at V and 5 bases at J, with 14 bases between. DNA of the CDR3: TGTGCCAGCAGACCCAACAGGGTCAACGAGCAGTACGTC. Translated, it gives CASRPNRVNEQYV.

The chain combines TRBV11-2 with TRBJ2-1, with D possibly being TRBD1 (6 bases). Germline assignment: CDR1 SGHAT and CDR2 FQNNGV. Trimming took 7 bases from V and 3 from J, leaving 13 bases between them. This CDR3 is 14 amino acids long. The CDR3 DNA follows: TGTGCCAGCATCCTACAGGGAAGCTACAATGAGCAGTTCTTC. Translation gives CASILQGSYNEQFF.

This chain connects TRBV28 to TRBJ1-1, with 7 positions matching TRBD1. CDR1 is MDHEN and CDR2 is SYDVKM in the germline V gene. The CDR3 spans 15 residues. V was pared by 3 bases and J by 3 bases, with 7 bases of the junction left unmatched. In DNA, the CDR3 is TGTGCCAGCAGTTTGGGACAGAGGCCGGACACTGAAGCTTTCTTT. The encoded protein is CASSLGQRPDTEAFF.

V and J are TRBV18 and TRBJ1-6, with TRBD1 identical over 10 bases. The germline CDR1 and CDR2 sequences are KGHSH and LQKENI. This CDR3 region has 15 residues. The J segment lost 7 bases and the V segment lost 0 bases, leaving 0 bases of the junction unmatched. The CDR3 DNA follows: TGTGCCAGCTCACCACCGGGACAGGGGAATTCACCCCTCCACTTT. Its translation is CASSPPGQGNSPLHF. The full variable domain, rest sourced from reference TRBV18 and TRBJ1-6, is NAGVMQNPRHLVRRRGQEARLRCSPMKGHSHVYWYRQLPEEGLKFMVYLQKENIIDESGMPKERFSAEFPKEGPSILRIQQVVRGDSAAYFCASSPPGQGNSPLHFGNGTRLTVT.

This clone was seen a handful of times. DNA of the CDR3: TGTGCCAGCAGCTTAGATGTGGCCACCATATATTTT. Its translation is CASSLDVATIYF. The chain recombines TRBV11-2 with TRBJ1-3; D uncertain. V lost 0 bases to trimming and J lost 9 bases, with 6 bases between them. Germline V gene sequence: CDR1 SGHAT, CDR2 FQNNGV. The length of the CDR3 is 12 residues. The full variable domain, completed using reference TRBV11-2 and TRBJ1-3, is EAGVAQSPRYKIIEKRQSVAFWCNPISGHATLYWYQQILGQGPKLLIQFQNNGVVDDSQLPKDRFSAERLKGVDSTLKIQPAKLEDSAVYLCASSLDVATIYFGEGSWLTVV.

This clone was detected only once. The gene calls are TRBV2 and TRBJ1-2; no reliable D call. Germline V gives CDR1 SNHLY, CDR2 FYNNEI. Trimming cost V 5 bases and J 8 bases, with 21 bases left between them. This CDR3 contains 15 residues. CDR3 sequence: CASSRDGILTRGYTF. The CDR3 DNA reads as TGTGCCAGCAGTCGAGACGGTATTTTAACTAGGGGCTACACCTTC.

The chain is built from TRBV19 and TRBJ1-2; 9 positions match TRBD1. The CDR3 length is 15 residues. The V gene end was trimmed by 1 base and the J gene end by 5 bases; junction bases not matched to a gene: 5. CDR1 and CDR2 (germline): LNHDA, SQIVND (reference sequence). In nucleotides, the CDR3 is TGTGCCAGTAGTATAGCGTGGACAGGGGTTTATGGCTACACCTTC. This encodes CASSIAWTGVYGYTF.

This rearrangement joins TRBV6-2 or TRBV6-3 to TRBJ2-5; 9 bases line up with TRBD1. Trimming cost V 5 bases and J 5 bases; bases outside gene matches: 12. The CDR3 has 16 residues. Germline V CDR1 and CDR2: MNHEY, SVGEGT. In DNA form, the CDR3 reads TGTGCCAGCAGTGATATGACAGGGGGAGGAGGGGAGACCCAGTACTTC. Its translation: CASSDMTGGGGETQYF.

The chain has TRBV4-1 and TRBJ2-3; D is uncertain. The CDR3 runs 13 residues. V was clipped by 6 bases and J by 9 bases, with 16 bases between them. CDR1 and CDR2 from the germline V gene are MGHRA and YSYEKL. The CDR3 nucleotides read TGCGCCAGCAGACTTACAAGGTCAGGAACGCAGTATTTT. This encodes CASRLTRSGTQYF.